This TCR beta chain was observed in a study of cytomegalovirus exposure and HLA in healthy donors (dated by TCRdb to about 2017). In terms of the full investigation: An earlier analysis of several hundred of the donors reported 276 Gb of sequence data and around 110 million unique TCR beta sequences obtained from around 180 million T cells. The study used immunosequencing to profile the T cell repertoires of approximately 650 subjects and linked those repertoires to cytomegalovirus serostatus. Typing coverage varied by locus: roughly 629-640 donors for A, B, C, DRB1 and DQB1; about 520 for DQA1; around 570 for DPA1; approximately 490 for DPB1. A later analysis re-analyzed previously published TCR beta repertoires from approximately 670 donors and added high-resolution HLA genotyping to study TCR occurrence patterns. Of the roughly 400 genotyped donors, about 84% fell in the genetic ancestry cluster associated with self-reported Caucasian donors. The aim of the study was to test whether cataloging public T cell receptors could identify signatures of past pathogen exposure. A handful of DR-DQ haplotypes were handled as single units for association and clustering because linkage in the cohort was strong. HLA typing included class I and class II loci at four-digit resolution. In an earlier analysis of several hundred of the donors, high-throughput TCR beta sequencing was used to judge whether each TCR beta V gene segment behaved as functional or pseudogenic. All discovery cohort repertoires had been generated using a single sequencing platform. Among a few hundred genotyped donors of the cohort, an average of around 240,000 unique TCR beta nucleotide sequences were sequenced per donor, approximately 20% of them non-productive. A later genetic analysis used genome-wide SNP genotypes for about 55% of the 666 donors, treating that subset as a discovery cohort. Along with the roughly 700-subject first cohort, a separate validation cohort of 120 different subjects was used. An early release covering approximately 600 HLA-typed donors comprised 300 to 350 gigabases of sequencing data and 85 million to 100 million unique TCR sequences. High-throughput TCR immunosequencing, statistical association of individual TCRs with disease status, and machine learning were combined to predict cytomegalovirus infection status. In the later analysis, no new phenotypic data were used to find candidate immune exposures; instead, reliance was placed on TCR beta sequences and their occurrence across donors. Donor age, sex, ethnicity and CMV serostatus were compiled together with the repertoire data.

The cohort comprised some 700 healthy bone marrow donors. Cohort members were all nominally healthy when sampled, although unrecorded immune exposures were likely present. The donor tested CMV seronegative and was one of the 352 seronegative cohort members. A peripheral blood sample was collected from each donor, and TCR beta sequencing was performed on peripheral blood mononuclear cells. The Qiagen DNeasy Blood Extraction Kit was used to extract genomic DNA from the blood cell samples. What the authors observed across the whole study: An association between a missense DCLRE1C variant and V-gene and J-gene trimming of TCR beta chains was found in a later genetic analysis and replicated in an independent cohort. Most CMV-associated TCR beta chains appeared to be HLA-restricted in a later analysis, and the HLA associations seemed to be driven largely by CMV exposure. A further reported finding was that TCR beta sequences accurately predicted the HLA-A and HLA-B alleles for most subjects in the first cohort. Only TCR beta chains were sequenced in this cohort, and the absence of alpha or paired-chain data limited detectable features. A cluster of highly shared sequence variants was judged likely to be a technical artifact of the sequencing pipeline. When HLA alleles, especially DR and DQ, strongly co-occurred, attributing TCR associations to individual alleles was difficult. In a later analysis, HLA-associated TCR beta chains showed more clonal expansion and lower generation probabilities than non-associated chains that were equally common. While some public TCRs were present in many individuals, most TCR sequences turned up only very rarely across donors. A later analysis associated 15,000 to 20,000 TCR beta sequences with specific HLA alleles at a false discovery rate of 0.05. The presence/absence analyses assumed that sequencing depth was roughly uniform across donors, and that assumption may not be true. Because the 87-base-pair reads could not distinguish some IMGT-functional V segments, including TRBV6-2 and TRBV6-3, those segments were excluded. Correlated functional status among segregating V segments might reflect linkage disequilibrium, but an unknown experimental factor could not be ruled out. Because some donors lacked HLA typing at each locus, the association tests relied only on the typed subset. According to a later genetic analysis, donors in an Asian-associated ancestry cluster had fewer N-insertions in productive TCRs than the roughly 700-donor mean. In both the original and validation cohorts, the classifier was reported to diagnose cytomegalovirus status with high specificity and sensitivity. A few of the identified cytomegalovirus-associated TCR beta chains were confirmed in vitro to be specific for cytomegalovirus antigens. It was suggested by the authors that the approach could potentially be generalized to other disease states and immunological phenotypes. Several of the top co-occurrence clusters appeared to be linked to parvovirus B19, influenza, CMV and Epstein-Barr virus, according to a later analysis. Some 15 rarely observed V segments, including chromosome 9 orphons, were excluded from the earlier analysis of approximately 500 of the donors because counts were too low. Immune exposure information for the cohort was limited to CMV serostatus. The study gave a list of 150 to 200 TCR beta chains associated with cytomegalovirus. In a later analysis, TCR association rates were found to vary across HLA loci, with the most associated TCRs seen for DRB1 alleles and the fewest for HLA-C alleles. An earlier analysis of approximately 530 of the donors showed that most TCR beta V segments appeared in productive rearrangements either about 90% or about 30% of the time, which broadly matched IMGT annotations.

Notes on this clone: The clone's antigen remains unknown. There are no base qualities to consult, and no much larger clone falls within one base.

Libraries were prepared through the immunoSEQ multiplex PCR assay. For the multiplex PCR, a mixture combining 60 forward primers for TCR Vbeta segments and 13 reverse primers for TCR Jbeta segments was used. A multiplex PCR assay on genomic DNA amplified the CDR3 region of rearranged TCR beta genes. The Illumina HiSeq System was used to sequence the amplified TCR beta libraries as 87-base-pair reads. From the authors' description of their analysis: A later analysis counted about 80 million unique TCR beta chains across the 666 repertoires, and some 11 million of these chains were shared by at least two donors. Raw reads were error-corrected and collapsed into unique sequences with a nearest-neighbor algorithm that merged closely related sequences to remove PCR and sequencing errors. V, D and J gene segments were assigned by aligning CDR3 sequences to IMGT reference sequences. For a sequence to be retained, a match of at least six nucleotides to both a V gene segment and a J gene segment was required. Rearrangements were called productive when the CDR3 lacked stop codons and stayed in frame with V and J; all others were non-productive. CDR3 was defined according to IMGT convention as the region running from the second conserved V-encoded cysteine to the conserved J-encoded phenylalanine. The earlier analysis of about 610 of the donors excluded sequences that lacked an unambiguous match to a single V gene segment. An earlier analysis of under 750 of the donors called V segments functional above 56.7% productive rearrangements and segregating when the between-donor standard deviation exceeded 5%. A statistical classification framework was developed to diagnose cytomegalovirus status using the catalog of TCR beta chain sequences. A later analysis assigned V and J genes by comparing TCR nucleotide sequences with IMGT/GENE-DB human TR gene sequences. The TCRdist pipeline was used in a later analysis to assign CDR3 sequences and most-parsimonious VDJ recombination scenarios. In a later analysis, every TCR beta chain was defined by the combination of its CDR3 amino acid sequence and its V-gene family, and reads without a unique V-gene family were dropped. In a later analysis, 450 to 600 highly shared, low-generation-probability nucleotide sequences were removed to address suspected cross-contamination and a sequencing artifact. A later analysis calculated a clonal expansion index for each public chain from normalized within-repertoire ranks of inferred template counts. A later analysis computed generation probabilities with a VDJ recombination model fitted to out-of-frame rearrangements, and checked the results against IGoR. In a later analysis, TCR-TCR, TCR-HLA and TCR-CMV co-occurrence was scored with hypergeometric tests, and a repertoire-size bias correction was applied to TCR pairs. A later analysis estimated false discovery rates by permuting HLA or CMV assignments 20 times. A later analysis grouped co-occurring TCRs with DBSCAN, adding TCRdist sequence similarity when clustering within HLA-allele-positive subsets. Repertoires with fewer than 30,000 or more than 120,000 public chains, plus five repertoires with anomalous nucleotide sharing, were excluded from co-occurrence clustering. Not all clones reach the TCRdb copy of this immuneACCESS table, which keeps in-frame sequences only. Checked studies attribute under half of the gap to unresolved V genes and leave the rest unexplained. V and J calls and clone size are copied from that table; D and trimming were computed from the DNA. This sample holds 80,000 to 100,000 clones; around three quarters were observed only once. The top ten clones comprise about 7.3% of the sample.

CDR1 and CDR2 were assigned from the germline V gene as SGHDT and YYEEEE. The CDR3 sequence holds 16 residues, the cysteine and phenylalanine included. CDR3 DNA is the only sequence kept; it has 48 bases, read in frame from the first base. The receptor comes from a man aged 25 to 45 in good health and CMV-seronegative. Sequences were obtained from PBMCs. Rearrangement joined TRBV5-6 to TRBJ2-5; 9 nucleotides in the junction match TRBD2. The J call is in doubt because the DNA end fits TRBJ2-7 better. The CDR3 region reads CASRPFSGGAAYEQYF. The DNA sequence is as follows: TGTGCCAGCAGGCCGTTTAGCGGGGGAGCCGCCTACGAGCAGTACTTC.